This record looks at one T cell receptor (beta chain) sequence and its context. This clone appeared a few times. Its cognate antigen has yet to be identified. No much larger clone is present one base from it, and per-base qualities are unavailable. The source of the sample is a study of cytomegalovirus exposure and HLA in healthy donors (dated by TCRdb to 2015 to 2018). The study in broad terms: In an earlier analysis of roughly 500 of the donors, under 300 Gb of sequence data and 120 million or so unique TCR beta sequences from about 179 million T cells were reported. An early release covering about 600 HLA-typed donors comprised 300 to 350 gigabases of sequencing data and some 79 million unique TCR sequences. Of the 300 to 450 genotyped donors, more than 75% were placed in the genetic ancestry cluster associated with self-reported Caucasian donors. The study aimed to test whether cataloging public T cell receptors could reveal signatures of past pathogen exposure. The study profiled the T cell repertoires of 500 to 800 subjects by immunosequencing and related them to cytomegalovirus serostatus. In addition to the first cohort of 650 to 800 subjects, a separate validation cohort of 100 to 150 different subjects was used. To predict cytomegalovirus infection status, the study combined high-throughput TCR immunosequencing, statistical association of individual TCRs with disease status, and machine learning. In a later analysis, previously published TCR beta repertoires from roughly 710 donors were re-analyzed and high-resolution HLA genotyping was added so that TCR occurrence patterns could be studied. In the later analysis, no new phenotypic data were used to find candidate immune exposures; instead, reliance was placed on TCR beta sequences and their occurrence across donors. An earlier analysis of 500 to 750 of the donors applied high-throughput TCR beta sequencing to assess whether each TCR beta V gene segment acted as functional or pseudogenic. Donor age, sex, ethnicity and CMV serostatus were compiled together with the repertoire data. A later genetic analysis used genome-wide SNP genotypes for about three fifths of the 666 donors, treating that subset as a discovery cohort. Every repertoire in the discovery cohort had been generated on one and the same sequencing platform. HLA typing covered class I and class II loci at four-digit resolution. Typing coverage differed by locus: A, B, C, DRB1 and DQB1 were typed in about 629-630 donors, DQA1 in roughly 510, DPA1 in 600 to 610, and DPB1 in just under 490. Roughly 5 DR-DQ haplotypes were treated as single units for association and clustering because of strong linkage in the cohort. On average, 235,054 unique TCR beta nucleotide sequences were sequenced per donor among several hundred genotyped donors of the cohort, with roughly a sixth of those sequences being non-productive.

Libraries came from the immunoSEQ multiplex PCR assay. A mixture of 60 forward primers for TCR Vbeta segments and 13 reverse primers for TCR Jbeta segments was used in the multiplex PCR. The CDR3 region of rearranged TCR beta genes was amplified from genomic DNA by a multiplex PCR assay. The Illumina HiSeq System was used to sequence the amplified TCR beta libraries as 87-base-pair reads. Regarding the original processing steps: A later analysis tallied 80 million to 95 million unique TCR beta chains across the approximately 670 repertoires, and some 12 million of those chains were shared by two or more donors. Raw reads were error-corrected and collapsed into unique sequences with a nearest-neighbor algorithm that merged closely related sequences to remove PCR and sequencing errors. Alignment of CDR3 sequences to IMGT reference sequences was used to assign V, D and J gene segments. For a sequence to be retained, at least a six-nucleotide match to both a V gene segment and a J gene segment was required. A rearrangement counted as productive if the CDR3 had no stop codons and remained in frame with V and J, and every other rearrangement counted as non-productive. CDR3 was defined by IMGT convention, running from the second conserved V-encoded cysteine to the conserved J-encoded phenylalanine. Sequences without an unambiguous match to a single V gene segment were excluded from the earlier analysis of almost 600 of the donors. In an earlier analysis of around 600 of the donors, V segments were called functional above 56.7% productive rearrangements and were called segregating when the between-donor standard deviation exceeded 5%. A statistical classification framework was developed to diagnose cytomegalovirus status using the catalog of TCR beta chain sequences. In a later analysis, TCR nucleotide sequences were compared against IMGT/GENE-DB human TR gene sequences so that V and J genes could be assigned. In a later analysis, CDR3 sequences and most-parsimonious VDJ recombination scenarios were assigned using the TCRdist pipeline. In a later analysis, every TCR beta chain was defined by the combination of its CDR3 amino acid sequence and its V-gene family, and reads without a unique V-gene family were dropped. To address suspected cross-contamination and a sequencing artifact, a later analysis removed a few hundred highly shared, low-generation-probability nucleotide sequences. A later analysis calculated a clonal expansion index for each public chain from normalized within-repertoire ranks of inferred template counts. A later analysis computed generation probabilities with a VDJ recombination model fitted to out-of-frame rearrangements, and checked the results against IGoR. In a later analysis, hypergeometric tests were used to score TCR-TCR, TCR-HLA and TCR-CMV co-occurrence, with a repertoire-size bias correction applied to TCR pairs. False discovery rates were estimated in a later analysis by permuting HLA or CMV assignments 20 times. A later analysis grouped co-occurring TCRs with DBSCAN, adding TCRdist sequence similarity when clustering within HLA-allele-positive subsets. Repertoires with fewer than 30,000 or more than 120,000 public chains, plus five repertoires with anomalous nucleotide sharing, were excluded from co-occurrence clustering. Here the immuneACCESS table is served through TCRdb, limited to in-frame sequences with V and J called. Missing clones are a known gap in these copies; in checked studies unresolved V genes cover under half, and the rest lacks a known reason. V, J and clone size are those of that table, while D and trimming were read from the DNA. The sample table lists 190,000 or so clones, roughly 80% of them with a count of one. The ten largest clones take up around 1.6% of the sample.

Overall results and qualifications from the work: Because HLA typing was missing for some donors at each locus, association tests included only the typed subset. It was suggested by the authors that the approach could potentially be generalized to other disease states and immunological phenotypes. In a later analysis, HLA-associated TCR beta chains showed more clonal expansion and lower generation probabilities than non-associated chains that were equally common. In a later analysis, the rate of TCR association differed among HLA loci, with DRB1 alleles having the most associated TCRs and HLA-C alleles having the fewest. A group of highly shared sequence variants was considered likely to be a technical artifact of the sequencing pipeline. The study gave a list of about 170 TCR beta chains associated with cytomegalovirus. In vitro tests confirmed that a few of the cytomegalovirus-associated TCR beta chains recognize cytomegalovirus antigens. Correlated functional status among segregating V segments might be attributable to linkage disequilibrium, but an unknown experimental factor could not be ruled out. Compared with the approximately 710-donor mean, donors in an Asian-associated ancestry cluster had fewer N-insertions in productive TCRs, according to a later genetic analysis. A later genetic analysis associated a missense DCLRE1C variant with V-gene and J-gene trimming of TCR beta chains, and an independent cohort replicated the association. The classifier was reported to diagnose cytomegalovirus status with high specificity and sensitivity in both the original cohort and the validation cohort. Because counts were too low, under 20 rarely observed V segments, including chromosome 9 orphons, were left out of the earlier analysis of approximately 580 of the donors. When HLA alleles, especially DR and DQ, strongly co-occurred, TCR associations were difficult to assign to individual alleles. An earlier analysis of 587 of the donors showed that most TCR beta V segments appeared in productive rearrangements either about 87% or about 30% of the time, which broadly matched IMGT annotations. A later analysis found that most CMV-associated TCR beta chains appeared HLA-restricted, with HLA associations seemingly driven largely by CMV exposure. A further reported finding was that TCR beta sequences accurately predicted the HLA-A and HLA-B alleles for most subjects in the first cohort. Across donors, most TCR sequences were observed very rarely, whereas some public TCRs were present in many individuals. Immune exposure information for the cohort was limited to CMV serostatus. In this cohort, only TCR beta chains were sequenced, and detectable features were limited by the absence of alpha or paired-chain data. Presence/absence analyses assumed roughly uniform sequencing depth across donors, an assumption that may not hold. A later analysis reported that several top co-occurrence clusters appeared linked to parvovirus B19, influenza, CMV and Epstein-Barr virus. At a false discovery rate of 0.05, a later analysis linked 15,000 to 20,000 TCR beta sequences to specific HLA alleles.

The cohort comprised more than 550 healthy bone marrow donors. At the time of sampling, every cohort member was nominally healthy, though immune exposures that went unrecorded were likely present. The donor was CMV seronegative and belonged to the group of under 400 seronegative cohort members. Each donor provided a peripheral blood sample, and peripheral blood mononuclear cells were used for TCR beta sequencing. The Qiagen DNeasy Blood Extraction Kit was used to extract genomic DNA from the blood cell samples. This receptor was obtained from a man aged 45-65 years in good health and CMV-seronegative. Sequenced sample: PBMCs.

The nucleotide sequence is given as TGTGCCAGCTCTGGTTGGGCTAGCAATCAGCCCCAGCATTTT. This encodes CASSGWASNQPQHF. The chain is made from TRBV7-6 and TRBJ1-5, with the D gene uncertain. The CDR1 and CDR2 encoded by the germline V gene are SGHVS and FNYEAQ. The CDR3 has 14 amino acids, counting the end cysteine and phenylalanine. Only the CDR3 DNA stays, 42 bases, in frame from base 1. V is pared back by 8 bases and J by 0 bases, with 11 bases lying between the germline termini.